The 30 T cell receptor beta chains presented below share a single source sample, sequenced in a study of shared clonotypes between healthy human individuals. Sequencing was performed with immunoSEQ multiplex PCR; in TCRdb, only in-frame clones are kept and a portion is missing. The data show about 1.4 million clones, more than 95% seen once. Sequences were obtained from naive CD4+ T cells sorted from blood. The subset: CD45RA+ positively selected. All receptors derive from a young man in good health.

This chain's CDR3 is CASTNGPKQFF. In DNA, the CDR3 is TGTGCCAGCACGAACGGGCCTAAGCAGTTCTTC. J is TRBJ2-1 and V is TRBV6-5; D remains ambiguous. With 7 bases removed from V and 11 bases from J, the gap between germline ends came to 12 bases. The germline V gene has CDR1 MNHEY and CDR2 SVGAGI. CDR3 length: 11 residues.

The chain links TRBV14 to TRBJ1-5; 7 bases fit TRBD1. The germline V gene encodes CDR1 SGHDN and CDR2 FVKESK. V trimming: 4 bases; J trimming: 2 bases; junction bases outside the gene matches: 2. The CDR3 runs 14 residues. The chain's CDR3 is CASSPGQGNQPQHF. The CDR3 DNA is TGTGCCAGCAGCCCCGGACAGGGCAATCAGCCCCAGCATTTT.

This chain joins TRBV4-1 and TRBJ2-2, with 10 bases that match TRBD1. The germline gives CDR1 MGHRA, CDR2 YSYEKL. V shed 4 bases, J shed 0 bases, and the junction held 5 bases outside the gene matches. The CDR3 runs 17 residues. The CDR3 DNA reads as TGCGCCAGCAGCCCCGACGGACAGGGGGCGAACACCGGGGAGCTGTTTTTT. Translation gives CASSPDGQGANTGELFF.

The rearrangement joins TRBV5-1 to TRBJ1-1, with unresolved D. V shed 0 bases and J shed 3 bases, with 9 bases lying between them. The CDR3 is made up of 14 amino acids. The germline V gene has CDR1 SGHRS and CDR2 YFSETQ. The CDR3 is CASSLELVDTEAFF. Written as DNA, the CDR3 is TGCGCCAGCAGCTTGGAGTTGGTAGACACTGAAGCTTTCTTT.

The chain is built from TRBV11-1 and TRBJ1-2, with D unresolved. Germline CDR1 SGHAT, CDR2 FQDESV (reference sequence). This CDR3 has 13 residues. Trimming took 2 bases from V and 3 from J, leaving 7 bases between them. Written as DNA, the CDR3 is TGTGCCAGCAGCTTAAATCCCGACTATGGCTACACCTTC. It encodes CASSLNPDYGYTF.

The chain combines TRBV5-1 with TRBJ2-1; 11 bases fit TRBD2. CDR3 length: 14 amino acids. Per germline, CDR1 SGHRS and CDR2 YFSETQ. J lost 4 bases, V lost 9 bases, and 6 bases had no gene match. CDR3 sequence reads: CATTSGSPYNEQFF. The CDR3 DNA is TGCGCCACTACTAGCGGGAGTCCATACAATGAGCAGTTCTTC.

The rearrangement uses TRBV28 and TRBJ1-1; TRBD1 agrees at 10 bases. V was pared by 3 bases and J by 3 bases, with 4 bases of the junction left unmatched. Per the germline V gene, CDR1 is MDHEN and CDR2 is SYDVKM. The CDR3 is 15 amino acids. The CDR3 DNA reads as TGTGCCAGCAGTTTCCCAGGGACAGGGGACACTGAAGCTTTCTTT. Translation gives CASSFPGTGDTEAFF.

Here the CDR3 reads CASSQRGPSTDTQYF. The CDR3 nucleotides are TGCGCCAGCAGCCAGAGAGGTCCGAGCACAGATACGCAGTATTTT. The gene calls are TRBV4-3 and TRBJ2-3; D call uncertain. Germline V CDR1 and CDR2: LGHNA, YSLEER. CDR3 length equals 15 residues. Between the trimmed V and J ends, which lost 3 bases and 0 bases, there was a span of 10 bases.

The V call is TRBV5-4, the J call TRBJ2-7; D may be TRBD1 (5 bases). This CDR3 region has 13 residues. V gave up 3 bases and J gave up 5 bases, with 12 bases separating them. The germline V gene encodes CDR1 SGHNT and CDR2 YYREEE (reference sequence). The CDR3 reads CASSSMTEDEQYF. CDR3 DNA sequence: TGTGCCAGCAGCTCCATGACAGAAGACGAGCAGTACTTC.

This chain links TRBV9 with TRBJ2-2, with D perhaps TRBD2 (5 bases). This CDR3 region has 13 residues. The germline gives CDR1 SGDLS, CDR2 YYNGEE. The V and J ends lost 2 bases and 6 bases respectively, with 8 bases between them. CDR3 sequence reads: CASSVPGSGELFF. The CDR3 DNA sequence: TGTGCCAGCAGCGTCCCGGGGTCCGGGGAGCTGTTTTTT. Looking up the rest from reference TRBV9 and TRBJ2-2 gives the full variable domain: DSGVTQTPKHLITATGQRVTLRCSPRSGDLSVYWYQQSLDQGLQFLIQYYNGEERAKGNILERFSAQQFPDLHSELNLSSLELGDSALYFCASSVPGSGELFFGEGSRLTVL.

The gene calls are TRBV4-3 and TRBJ1-2; possible D gene TRBD1, 6 bases. V was pared by 3 bases and J by 0 bases, with 11 bases between. The germline CDR1 and CDR2 sequences are LGHNA and YSLEER. This CDR3 spans 15 amino acids. The CDR3 sequence is CASSHGQRTNYGYTF. The CDR3, as DNA: TGCGCCAGCAGCCACGGACAGAGAACTAACTATGGCTACACCTTC.

CDR3 sequence: CASSGGLAVNTDTQYF. DNA for the CDR3: TGCGCCAGCAGTGGGGGACTAGCGGTCAACACAGATACGCAGTATTTT. The rearrangement links TRBV10-1 to TRBJ2-3; the match to TRBD2 covers 11 bases. Germline lookup yields CDR1 WNHNN and CDR2 SYGVQD (reference sequence). V lost 4 bases to trimming and J lost 2 bases; unmatched junction nucleotides: 5. CDR3 length equals 16 residues.

The chain has TRBV18 and TRBJ1-5; tentatively, D is TRBD1 (5 bases). The CDR3 runs 18 residues. The germline V gene encodes CDR1 KGHSH and CDR2 LQKENI. Trimming removed 2 bases at V and 0 bases at J, with 17 bases between. The CDR3 is CASSPNFGAGASNQPQHF. Written as DNA, the CDR3 is TGTGCCAGCTCACCAAATTTTGGGGCAGGCGCTAGCAATCAGCCCCAGCATTTT.

V and J are TRBV28 and TRBJ2-7, with 14 nucleotides matching TRBD2. V lost 6 bases and J lost 1; bases outside the gene matches: 11. The CDR3 length is 18 residues. CDR1 and CDR2 (germline): MDHEN, SYDVKM. This CDR3 is CASSPRTGTSGSSYEQYF. CDR3 in DNA: TGTGCCAGCAGCCCGAGGACAGGGACTAGCGGGAGTTCCTACGAGCAGTACTTC.

Comment on this clone: Other DNA sequences of this sample code for an identical CDR3. This sequence joins TRBV5-4 and TRBJ2-6; D gene unclear. This CDR3 has 15 residues. Germline V gene data show CDR1 as SGHNT and CDR2 as YYREEE (reference sequence). V gave up 0 bases and J gave up 0 bases, with 4 bases separating them. DNA of the CDR3: TGTGCCAGCAGCTTGGTGTCCTCTGGGGCCAACGTCCTGACTTTC. Translating gives CASSLVSSGANVLTF.

The chain uses TRBV28 and TRBJ1-5; the D is unclear. The CDR3 consists of 17 residues. Germline CDR1 reads MDHEN; CDR2 reads SYDVKM. Trimming cost V 2 bases and J 0 bases, with 14 bases left between them. The CDR3 loop reads CASSLRQALNSNQPQHF. For the CDR3, the DNA is TGTGCCAGCAGTTTACGTCAGGCCCTAAATAGCAATCAGCCCCAGCATTTT.

The chain joins TRBV5-1 to TRBJ2-5; tentatively, D is TRBD2 (6 bases). The CDR3 runs to 19 residues. V was pared by 1 base and J by 0 bases, with 22 bases between. Germline-derived CDR1 and CDR2 are SGHRS and YFSETQ. DNA of the CDR3: TGCGCCAGCAGCTTGTACGGTGTTGCGGGACTCCTGTACCAAGAGACCCAGTACTTC. Encoded protein: CASSLYGVAGLLYQETQYF.

This chain's CDR3 is CATSYKGANTGELFF. The DNA of the CDR3 is TGTGCCACCTCCTACAAGGGGGCGAACACCGGGGAGCTGTTTTTT. This sequence joins TRBV5-4 and TRBJ2-2; the D gene is possibly TRBD1 (6 bases). With 9 bases removed from V and 0 bases from J, the gap between germline ends came to 15 bases. The germline gives CDR1 SGHNT, CDR2 YYREEE (reference sequence). CDR3 length: 15 amino acids.

The chain employs TRBV14 and TRBJ1-5; D remains unclear. V was cut by 3 bases and J by 2 bases, with 5 bases left in between. The CDR3 sequence is 13 residues long. CDR1 is SGHDN and CDR2 is FVKESK in the germline V gene. CDR3 nucleotide sequence: TGTGCCAGCAGCCAGAGGGGCAATCAGCCCCAGCATTTT. Its protein is CASSQRGNQPQHF.

This chain links TRBV10-1 with TRBJ2-2, with no clear D. In germline, CDR1 is WNHNN, CDR2 SYGVQD (reference sequence). CDR3 length: 13 residues. V was trimmed by 6 bases and J by 1 base, leaving 6 bases between them. The CDR3 reads CASRERNTGELFF. CDR3 nucleotides: TGCGCCAGCAGAGAGCGGAACACCGGGGAGCTGTTTTTT.

This clone appeared once. The chain is built from TRBV5-1 and TRBJ2-1, with 8 bases fitting TRBD2. V shed 0 bases and J 8 bases; nucleotides not matched to a gene: 10. The CDR3 is made up of 16 amino acids. Per germline, CDR1 SGHRS and CDR2 YFSETQ. DNA of the CDR3: TGCGCCAGCAGCTTGGATGACGGCGGGAGGATGGATGAGCAGTTCTTC. It specifies CASSLDDGGRMDEQFF. The full variable domain, with the rest looked up from reference TRBV5-1 and TRBJ2-1, is KAGVTQTPRYLIKTRGQQVTLSCSPISGHRSVSWYQQTPGQGLQFLFEYFSETQRNKGNFPGRFSGRQFSNSRSEMNVSTLELGDSALYLCASSLDDGGRMDEQFFGPGTRLTVL.

The rearrangement joins TRBV6-6 to TRBJ2-7; D is undetermined. The V gene lost 0 bases and the J gene lost 6 bases, with 6 bases spanning the gap. Germline V gene lookup returns CDR1 MNHNY and CDR2 SVGAGI (reference sequence). This CDR3 region has 12 residues. CDR3 bases: TGTGCCAGCAGTTACTCGAGGAGCGAGCAGTACTTC. This encodes CASSYSRSEQYF.

This chain joins TRBV28 and TRBJ2-1; no clear D gene. This CDR3 is built from 15 residues. Germline V CDR1 and CDR2: MDHEN, SYDVKM. The ends were cut back, 2 bases at V and 5 bases at J, with 13 bases in the middle. The CDR3 DNA is TGTGCCAGCAGTTTAATCCCGGGTCGCGACAATGAGCAGTTCTTC. It translates to CASSLIPGRDNEQFF.

The genes are TRBV4-3 and TRBJ2-1; possibly TRBD2 for D (5 bases). Trimming removed 2 bases at V and 4 bases at J, with 12 bases between. The germline CDR1 and CDR2 sequences are LGHNA and YSLEER. The CDR3 is made up of 15 amino acids. The CDR3 DNA reads as TGCGCCAGCAGCCAATTTACCGGGATATACAATGAGCAGTTCTTC. Amino acid sequence: CASSQFTGIYNEQFF.

As to this clone: Other DNA sequences in the sample encode the same CDR3. The chain is built from TRBV11-2 and TRBJ2-4; D is uncertain. CDR1 and CDR2 from the germline V gene are SGHAT and FQNNGV. V was cut by 1 base and J by 0 bases, with 4 bases left in between. The CDR3 sequence is 14 residues long. The CDR3: CASSLGVAKNIQYF. Here the CDR3 DNA reads TGTGCCAGCAGCTTAGGGGTAGCCAAAAACATTCAGTACTTC.

This clone occurred a few times. The chain recombines TRBV28 with TRBJ1-2; 8 nucleotides match TRBD1. Per germline, CDR1 MDHEN and CDR2 SYDVKM. This CDR3 has 15 residues. With V trimmed by 6 bases and J by 7 bases, 13 bases remained unmatched. The CDR3 nucleotides are TGTGCCAGCAGGCCTACAGGGGGAATACTCGGTGGCTACACCTTC. This gives the protein CASRPTGGILGGYTF.

The chain employs TRBV5-6 and TRBJ2-1; D possibly matches TRBD1 or TRBD2 (5 bases each). Trimming stripped 2 bases from V and 0 bases from J, with 15 bases between. This CDR3 has 17 amino acids. Germline assignment: CDR1 SGHDT and CDR2 YYEEEE. This CDR3 reads CASSLLSGTTSYNEQFF. The CDR3 nucleotides are TGTGCCAGCAGCTTACTCTCCGGGACGACCTCCTACAATGAGCAGTTCTTC.

The chain combines TRBV7-2 with TRBJ2-5; tentatively, D is TRBD1 (7 bases). Deletions cut 2 bases from V and 5 bases from J, with 18 bases between. CDR1 is SGHTA and CDR2 is FQGNSA in the germline V gene. The CDR3 is made up of 16 amino acids. The CDR3 bases are TGTGCCAGCAGCTTAAGATGGACAGGAGGAGGGGAGACCCAGTACTTC. It is translated as CASSLRWTGGGETQYF.

The chain has TRBV6-1 and TRBJ2-7; 9 bases align to TRBD1. Germline V gene data show CDR1 as MNHNS and CDR2 as SASEGT. This CDR3 has 14 residues. The V gene end was trimmed by 9 bases and the J gene end by 1 base; junction bases not matched to a gene: 7. The CDR3 here is CASYRGRGSYEQYF. CDR3 in DNA: TGTGCCAGTTACAGGGGGCGCGGGTCCTACGAGCAGTACTTC.

The chain uses TRBV6-6 and TRBJ2-2, with TRBD1 as a possible D gene (5 bases). CDR3 length equals 12 residues. V lost 5 bases and J 6 bases, leaving 7 bases between the germline ends. Germline loops: CDR1 MNHNY, CDR2 SVGAGI (reference sequence). The CDR3 loop reads CASSRGPGELFF. The CDR3 region has the DNA TGTGCCAGCAGTAGGGGCCCCGGGGAGCTGTTTTTT.